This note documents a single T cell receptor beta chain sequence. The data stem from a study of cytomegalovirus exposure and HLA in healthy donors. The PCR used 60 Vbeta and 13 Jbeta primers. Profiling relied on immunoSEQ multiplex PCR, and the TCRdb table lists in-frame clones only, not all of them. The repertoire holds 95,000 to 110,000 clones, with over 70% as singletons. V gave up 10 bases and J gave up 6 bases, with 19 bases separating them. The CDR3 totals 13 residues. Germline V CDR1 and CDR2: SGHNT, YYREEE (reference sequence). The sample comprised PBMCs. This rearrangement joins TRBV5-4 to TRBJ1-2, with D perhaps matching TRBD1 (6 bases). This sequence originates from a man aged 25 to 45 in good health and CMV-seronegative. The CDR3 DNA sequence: TGTGCCGGGGGGGCAGGGGACGGGGATGGCTACACCTTC. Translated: CAGGAGDGDGYTF.